This entry lists 2 T cell receptor beta chains sequenced from one sample in a study of blood T cell repertoires in COVID-19. Sequenced by immunoSEQ multiplex PCR; TCRdb stores in-frame clones only, minus some. The table shows 15,000 to 20,000 clones, with 80% to 90% occurring only once. Input material: peripheral blood. The receptors originated from a human donor in a cohort sampled during active COVID-19.

The chain carries TRBV4-1 and TRBJ1-1, with 9 bases fitting TRBD1. The CDR3 spans 17 residues. Germline CDR1 and CDR2: MGHRA and YSYEKL. V lost 4 bases, J lost 0 bases, and 9 bases stayed unmatched. CDR3 in DNA: TGCGCCAGCAGCCTCAAGGACAGGGGCTCAATGAACACTGAAGCTTTCTTT. This sequence encodes CASSLKDRGSMNTEAFF.

This clone is medium-sized (0.01 to 0.1%) within its sample. This chain uses TRBV27 with TRBJ2-1, with 8 bases matching TRBD2. Germline V gene data show CDR1 as MNHEY and CDR2 as SMNVEV (reference sequence). V shed 5 bases and J 3 bases; nucleotides not matched to a gene: 6. CDR3 length: 15 amino acids. Here the CDR3 DNA reads TGTGCCAGCAGTCCCCGGGGGGGGGACTACAATGAGCAGTTCTTC. This codes for CASSPRGGDYNEQFF.